This T cell receptor (beta chain) derives from a study of blood T cell repertoires in COVID-19. Authors' methods: Amplification with reference gene primers provided the estimates of nucleated cell counts. The data were produced by immunoSEQ multiplex PCR, yet TCRdb's version contains in-frame clones alone and is incomplete. V and J calls and clone size are copied from that table; D and trimming were computed from the DNA. The data show about 110,000 clones, with about 85% seen just once and roughly 5% held by the top ten. The ends were cut back, 1 base at V and 8 bases at J, with 14 bases in the middle. The CDR3 contains 14 residues. Germline CDR1 reads LGHDT; CDR2 reads YNNKEL (reference sequence).

This sequence joins TRBV3-1 (or the pseudogene TRBV3-2) and TRBJ1-2; no clear D gene. Sequences were obtained from peripheral blood. The TCR sequence derives from an older woman with COVID-19, enrolled during active disease. CDR3 bases: TGTGCCAGCAGCCAAGGCGGATATTTCATGGGCTACACCTTC. It translates to CASSQGGYFMGYTF.